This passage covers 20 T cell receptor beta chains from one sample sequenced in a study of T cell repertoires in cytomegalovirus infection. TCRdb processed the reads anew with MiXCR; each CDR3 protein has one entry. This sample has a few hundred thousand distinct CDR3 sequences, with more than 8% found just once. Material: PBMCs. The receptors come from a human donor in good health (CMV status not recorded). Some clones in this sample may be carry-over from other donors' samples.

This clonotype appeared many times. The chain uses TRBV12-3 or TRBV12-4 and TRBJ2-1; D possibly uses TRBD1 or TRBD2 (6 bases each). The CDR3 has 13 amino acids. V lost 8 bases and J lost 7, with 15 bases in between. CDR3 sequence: CASRGGRKNEQFF. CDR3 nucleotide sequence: TGTGCCAGCCGAGGGGGGCGGAAGAATGAGCAGTTCTTC.

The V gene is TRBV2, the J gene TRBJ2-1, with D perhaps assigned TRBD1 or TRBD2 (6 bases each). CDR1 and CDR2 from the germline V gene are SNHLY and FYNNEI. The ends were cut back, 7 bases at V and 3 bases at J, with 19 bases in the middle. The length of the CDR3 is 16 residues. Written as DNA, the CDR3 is TGTGCCAGCAAGGGTTTGGAGGGGGAGCGCTACAATGAGCAGTTCTTC. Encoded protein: CASKGLEGERYNEQFF.

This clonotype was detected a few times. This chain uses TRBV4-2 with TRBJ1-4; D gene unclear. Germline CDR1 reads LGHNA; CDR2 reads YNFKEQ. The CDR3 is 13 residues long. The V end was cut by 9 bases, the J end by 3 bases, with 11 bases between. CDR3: CASHRAANEKLFF. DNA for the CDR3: TGTGCCAGTCATAGAGCAGCTAATGAAAAACTGTTTTTT.

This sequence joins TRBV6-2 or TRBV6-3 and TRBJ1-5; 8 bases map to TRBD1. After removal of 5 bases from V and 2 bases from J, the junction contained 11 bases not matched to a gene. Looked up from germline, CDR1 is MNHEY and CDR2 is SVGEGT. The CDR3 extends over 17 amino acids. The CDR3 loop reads CASSPRDRTKGNQPQHF. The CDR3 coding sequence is TGTGCCAGCAGTCCCCGGGACAGGACCAAGGGCAATCAGCCCCAGCATTTT.

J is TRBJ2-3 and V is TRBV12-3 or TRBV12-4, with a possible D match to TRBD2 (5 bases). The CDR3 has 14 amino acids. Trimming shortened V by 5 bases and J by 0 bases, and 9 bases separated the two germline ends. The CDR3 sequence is CASSADWSTDTQYF. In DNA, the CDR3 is TGTGCCAGCAGTGCGGACTGGAGCACAGATACGCAGTATTTT.

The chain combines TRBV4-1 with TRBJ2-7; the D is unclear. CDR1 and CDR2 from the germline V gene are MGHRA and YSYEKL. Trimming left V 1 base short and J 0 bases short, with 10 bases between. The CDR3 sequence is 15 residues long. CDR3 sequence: CASSQGDTYSYEQYF. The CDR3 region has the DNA TGCGCCAGCAGCCAAGGTGACACCTACTCCTACGAGCAGTACTTC.

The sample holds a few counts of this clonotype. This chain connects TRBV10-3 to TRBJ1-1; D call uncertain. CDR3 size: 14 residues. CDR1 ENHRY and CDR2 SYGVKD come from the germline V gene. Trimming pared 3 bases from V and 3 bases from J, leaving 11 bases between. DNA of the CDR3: TGTGCCATCAGTGACAGGACTCGGCACACTGAAGCTTTCTTT. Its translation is CAISDRTRHTEAFF.

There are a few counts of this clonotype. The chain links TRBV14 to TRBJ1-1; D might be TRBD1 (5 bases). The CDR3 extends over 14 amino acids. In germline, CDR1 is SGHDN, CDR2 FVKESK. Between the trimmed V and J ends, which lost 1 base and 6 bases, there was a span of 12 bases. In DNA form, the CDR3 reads TGTGCCAGCAGCCAAGTTGGGCTAGGGGCTGAAGCTTTCTTT. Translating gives CASSQVGLGAEAFF.

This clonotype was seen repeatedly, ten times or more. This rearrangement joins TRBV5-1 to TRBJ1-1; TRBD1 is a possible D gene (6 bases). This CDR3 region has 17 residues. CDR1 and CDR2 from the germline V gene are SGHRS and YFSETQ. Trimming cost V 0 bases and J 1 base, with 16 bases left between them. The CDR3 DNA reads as TGCGCCAGCAGCTTGGTGAGACGGGGGGCGCAGAACACTGAAGCTTTCTTT. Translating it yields CASSLVRRGAQNTEAFF.

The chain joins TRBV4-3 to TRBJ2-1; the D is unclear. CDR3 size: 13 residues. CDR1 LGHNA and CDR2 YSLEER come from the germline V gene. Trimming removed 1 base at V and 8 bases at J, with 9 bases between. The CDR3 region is CASSQAFSDEQFF. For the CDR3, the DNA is TGCGCCAGCAGCCAAGCGTTCTCTGATGAGCAGTTCTTC.

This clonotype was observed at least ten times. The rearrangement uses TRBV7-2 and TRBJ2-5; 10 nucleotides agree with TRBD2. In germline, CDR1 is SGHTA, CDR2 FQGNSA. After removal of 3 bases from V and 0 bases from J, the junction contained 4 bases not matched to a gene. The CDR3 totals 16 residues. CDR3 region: CASSLRLAGYQETQYF. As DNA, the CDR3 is TGTGCCAGCAGCTTGAGACTAGCGGGTTACCAAGAGACCCAGTACTTC.

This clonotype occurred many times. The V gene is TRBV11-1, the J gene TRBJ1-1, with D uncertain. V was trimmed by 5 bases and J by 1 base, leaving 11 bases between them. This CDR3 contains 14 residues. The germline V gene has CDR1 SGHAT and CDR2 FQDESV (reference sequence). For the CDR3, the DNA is TGTGCCAGCAGCCCGCGGGGTAGGAACACTGAAGCTTTCTTT. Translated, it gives CASSPRGRNTEAFF.

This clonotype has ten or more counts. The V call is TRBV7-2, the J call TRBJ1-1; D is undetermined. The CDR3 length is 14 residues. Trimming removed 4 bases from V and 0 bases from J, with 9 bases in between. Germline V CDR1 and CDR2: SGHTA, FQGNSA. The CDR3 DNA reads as TGTGCCAGCAGCTCTCCCCATATGAACACTGAAGCTTTCTTT. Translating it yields CASSSPHMNTEAFF. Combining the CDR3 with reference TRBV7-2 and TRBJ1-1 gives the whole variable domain GAGVSQSPSNKVTEKGKDVELRCDPISGHTALYWYRQSLGQGLEFLIYFQGNSAPDKSGLPSDRFSAERTGGSVSTLTIQRTQQEDSAVYLCASSSPHMNTEAFFGQGTRLTVV.

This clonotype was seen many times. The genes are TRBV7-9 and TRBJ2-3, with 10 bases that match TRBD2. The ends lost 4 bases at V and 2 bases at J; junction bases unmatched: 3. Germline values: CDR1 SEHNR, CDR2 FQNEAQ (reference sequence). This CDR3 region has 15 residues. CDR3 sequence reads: CASSSLAGSTDTQYF. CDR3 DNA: TGTGCCAGCAGCTCACTAGCGGGGTCCACAGATACGCAGTATTTT.

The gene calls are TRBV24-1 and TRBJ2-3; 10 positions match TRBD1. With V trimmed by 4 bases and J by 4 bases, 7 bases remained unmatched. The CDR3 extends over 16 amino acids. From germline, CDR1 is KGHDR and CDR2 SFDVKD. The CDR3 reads CATSDRGTGAPDTQYF. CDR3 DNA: TGTGCCACCAGTGACCGAGGGACAGGGGCGCCAGATACGCAGTATTTT.

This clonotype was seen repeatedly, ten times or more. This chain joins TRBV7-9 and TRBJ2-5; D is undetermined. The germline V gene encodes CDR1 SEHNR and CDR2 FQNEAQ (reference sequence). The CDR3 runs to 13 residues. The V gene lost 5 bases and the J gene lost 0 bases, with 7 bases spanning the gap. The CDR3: CASSAWDQETQYF. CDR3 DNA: TGTGCCAGCAGCGCTTGGGACCAAGAGACCCAGTACTTC. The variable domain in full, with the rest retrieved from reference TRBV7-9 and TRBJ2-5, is DTGVSQNPRHKITKRGQNVTFRCDPISEHNRLYWYRQTLGQGPEFLTYFQNEAQLEKSRLLSDRFSAERPKGSFSTLEIQRTEQGDSAMYLCASSAWDQETQYFGPGTRLLVL.

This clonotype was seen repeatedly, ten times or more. The CDR3 region is CASSFGPMGYEQYF. The CDR3 bases are TGTGCCAGCAGCTTCGGACCCATGGGCTACGAGCAGTACTTC. This chain links TRBV7-2 with TRBJ2-7, with D uncertain. This CDR3 region has 14 residues. The V end lost 3 bases, the J end lost 3 bases, and 12 bases lay between the germline ends. The germline V gene encodes CDR1 SGHTA and CDR2 FQGNSA.

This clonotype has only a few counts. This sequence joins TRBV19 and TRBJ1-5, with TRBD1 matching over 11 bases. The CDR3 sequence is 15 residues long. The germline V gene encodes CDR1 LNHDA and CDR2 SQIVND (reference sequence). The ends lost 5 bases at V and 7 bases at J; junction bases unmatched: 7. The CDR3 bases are TGTGCCAGTAGTTCGGGACAGGGGGATTCGCAGCCCCAGCATTTT. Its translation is CASSSGQGDSQPQHF. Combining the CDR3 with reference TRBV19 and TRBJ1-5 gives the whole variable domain DGGITQSPKYLFRKEGQNVTLSCEQNLNHDAMYWYRQDPGQGLRLIYYSQIVNDFQKGDIAEGYSVSREKKESFPLTVTSAQKNPTAFYLCASSSGQGDSQPQHFGDGTRLSIL.

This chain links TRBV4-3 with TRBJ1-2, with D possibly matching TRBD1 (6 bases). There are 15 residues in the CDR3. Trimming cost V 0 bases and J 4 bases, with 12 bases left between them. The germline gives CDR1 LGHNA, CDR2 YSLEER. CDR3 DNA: TGCGCCAGCAGCCAAGATGCAGGGGTCGGCTATGGCTACACCTTC. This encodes CASSQDAGVGYGYTF.

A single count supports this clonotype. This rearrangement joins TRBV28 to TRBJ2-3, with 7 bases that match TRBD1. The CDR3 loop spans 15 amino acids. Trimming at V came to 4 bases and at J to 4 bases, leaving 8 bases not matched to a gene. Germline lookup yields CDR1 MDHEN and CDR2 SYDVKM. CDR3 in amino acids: CASSWGQTSADTQYF. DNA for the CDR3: TGTGCCAGCAGTTGGGGACAGACCAGCGCAGATACGCAGTATTTT.